A selection of T cell receptor beta chains follows, all from one sample in a study of CD8 T cells in ankylosing spondylitis. TCRdb analysed the 5' RACE reads with MiXCR anew, one entry per CDR3 protein. The table lists 200,000 to 250,000 distinct CDR3 sequences, approximately 10% of them singletons. Material for sequencing was blood, either unsorted or a sorted T cell fraction (not recorded which). The receptor source for this set is a male donor with ankylosing spondylitis or in good health (not recorded which). The CDR3 runs from the conserved cysteine through the conserved F or W. Each record gives: V gene, clone size, D gene, J gene, CDR3 protein, CDR3 DNA. A D gene is named only where the DNA matches it firmly. Size is stated for part of the rows, as once, few or many counts, or as a class when the clone is expanded.

TRBV5-1,many,NA,TRBJ1-2,CASSGSDGYTF,TGCGCCAGCAGCGGGTCGGATGGCTACACCTTC
TRBV4-2,many,NA,TRBJ2-3,CASSQELARDTQYF,TGTGCCAGCAGCCAAGAACTAGCCAGAGATACGCAGTATTTT
TRBV7-2,NA,TRBD2,TRBJ2-7,CASSLVGASGAYEQYF,TGTGCCAGCAGCTTAGTAGGGGCTAGCGGGGCGTACGAGCAGTACTTC
TRBV3-1,few,NA,TRBJ2-7,CASSQAHEQYF,TGTGCCAGCAGCCAAGCCCACGAGCAGTACTTC
TRBV3-1,many,TRBD1,TRBJ1-6,CASSQGSGQGNSPLHF,TGTGCCAGCAGCCAAGGCTCGGGACAGGGCAATTCACCCCTCCACTTT
TRBV20-1,many,TRBD2,TRBJ2-7,CSAPPAGGELYEQYF,TGCAGTGCCCCCCCGGCCGGGGGGGAATTATACGAGCAGTACTTC
TRBV5-1,many,NA,TRBJ2-3,CASSLYSGTDTQYF,TGCGCCAGCAGCTTGTACAGCGGCACAGATACGCAGTATTTT
TRBV18,few,TRBD1,TRBJ2-3,CASSPGQDPGTDTQYF,TGTGCCAGCTCACCCGGACAGGACCCCGGCACAGATACGCAGTATTTT
TRBV7-6,few,NA,TRBJ2-7,CASSRRGEGTEQYF,TGTGCCAGCAGCCGGAGGGGGGAGGGGACCGAGCAGTACTTC
TRBV15,NA,TRBD1,TRBJ2-7,CATSPRTGGGYEQYF,TGTGCCACCAGCCCCCGGACAGGGGGCGGGTACGAGCAGTACTTC
TRBV6-1,many,NA,TRBJ1-1,CASSPPGGTEAFF,TGTGCCAGCAGTCCCCCCGGGGGCACTGAAGCTTTCTTT